The source of this T cell receptor (beta chain) is a study of shared clonotypes between healthy human individuals. Assay runs were performed at deep level. Replicate PCRs for sorted subsets used 200 to 250 ng DNA; this equaled some 30,000 T cell genomes. Produced via immunoSEQ multiplex PCR; TCRdb's table is partial and in-frame only. The table has 2 million to 2.5 million clones, 85% to 95% seen once; the top ten hold 0.3% to 0.45%. The ends were cut back, 1 base at V and 4 bases at J, with 13 bases in the middle. Germline V gene lookup returns CDR1 MNHNS and CDR2 SASEGT. The CDR3 spans 15 residues. This clone was detected once. Each sample came from a Caucasian adult donor living in Nashville, Tennessee.

The genes are TRBV6-1 and TRBJ1-2; D gene uncertain. Specimen: naive CD4+ T cells from PBMCs. This sample's subset: CD45RA+ positively selected. The TCR was taken from a man between 18 and 35 years old in good health. Some clones in this sample may be carry-over from other donors' samples. In nucleotides, the CDR3 is TGTGCCAGCAGTGAAGGAGCCAGAATGGTCTATGGCTACACCTTC. Its translation is CASSEGARMVYGYTF.